Listed below are T cell receptor beta chains from one sample, sequenced in a study of cytomegalovirus exposure and HLA in healthy donors. Sequenced by immunoSEQ multiplex PCR; TCRdb stores in-frame clones only, minus some. The sample has roughly 130,000 clones; under 90% are singletons. Sequenced input: PBMCs. The receptors come from a woman aged 40 to 50 in good health and CMV-seronegative. Both conserved end residues are part of each CDR3. The D gene is left open where the match is weak. Clone size is stated in some rows and not others, as once, few, many or a class when expanded.

TGCGCCAGCAGCCAATATACAGGGGGCCTAGGGTACAATGAGCAGTTCTTC | CASSQYTGGLGYNEQFF | NA | TRBV4-3 | TRBD1 | TRBJ2-1
TGCGCCAGCAGGGTAACAGGGGCCGGGGAGCTGTTTTTT | CASRVTGAGELFF | few | TRBV4-1 | TRBD1 | TRBJ2-2
TGCGCCAGCAGCCGTGACAGGGGGGATAGAAATGGCTACACCTTC | CASSRDRGDRNGYTF | NA | TRBV5-1 | TRBD1 | TRBJ1-2
TGTGCCAGCAGCCCGGCGGGCCTCTACGAGCAGTACTTC | CASSPAGLYEQYF | NA | TRBV4-2 | NA | TRBJ2-7
TGCAGCCCCGTGGCGGGGGACTTTATGCGTACGCAGTATTTT | CSPVAGDFMRTQYF | NA | TRBV29-1 | TRBD2 | TRBJ2-3
TGCGCCCGCAGCTTACTGGCGGGAGGGGGAATCTACGAGCAGTACTTC | CARSLLAGGGIYEQYF | NA | TRBV5-1 | TRBD2 | TRBJ2-7
TGTGCCAGCAGTTACGGACAGGCCAACAATGAGCAGTTCTTC | CASSYGQANNEQFF | NA | TRBV6-5 | TRBD1 | TRBJ2-1
TGTGCCAGCAGCCCCGACAGGGGGAGCGGGGAGCTGTTTTTT | CASSPDRGSGELFF | NA | TRBV7-9 | TRBD1 | TRBJ2-2
TGTGCCAGCAGCTACTCGGCGGGAGATGGGGACCCCTCCTACGAGCAGTACTTC | CASSYSAGDGDPSYEQYF | once | TRBV9 | TRBD2 | TRBJ2-7
TGTGCCAGCAGTTACGGGAAGTTGGGGCTGAAAAAATTC | CASSYGKLGLKKF | NA | TRBV6-5 | NA | TRBJ2-6
TGTGCCAGCAGTGGCACGCGGGATAGCACAGATACGCAGTATTTT | CASSGTRDSTDTQYF | NA | TRBV2 | NA | TRBJ2-3
TGTGCCACGGGACTAGCGGGATCCACCGGGGAGCTGTTTTTT | CATGLAGSTGELFF | NA | TRBV10-3 | TRBD2 | TRBJ2-2
TGTGCCAGCAGGGATGACAGGGAGGCATTATGGACGGATGGCTACACCTTC | CASRDDREALWTDGYTF | NA | TRBV5-6 | TRBD1 | TRBJ1-2
TGTGCCAGCAGCCCGGGACTAGCGAACTACAATGAGCAGTTCTTC | CASSPGLANYNEQFF | NA | TRBV7-2 | TRBD2 | TRBJ2-1
TGTGCCATCAGTCTGACTAGCGAGGGCGGGGAGCTGTTTTTT | CAISLTSEGGELFF | few | TRBV10-3 | TRBD2 | TRBJ2-2
TGCGCCAGCAGCTTCACATCAACTAATGAAAAACTGTTTTTT | CASSFTSTNEKLFF | NA | TRBV5-1 | NA | TRBJ1-4
TGTTCCAGCAGCCCGACAGGGTACGAGCAGTACTTC | CSSSPTGYEQYF | NA | TRBV7-9 | TRBD1 | TRBJ2-7
TGTGCCAGTAGTGGGGAGGGGACAGATACGCAGTATTTT | CASSGEGTDTQYF | NA | TRBV19 | TRBD2 | TRBJ2-3
TGTGCCAGCAGCGCCGGGACTAGCGGACAATCCCTAGAGACCCAGTACTTC | CASSAGTSGQSLETQYF | NA | TRBV9 | TRBD2 | TRBJ2-5
TGTGCCAGCAGCCCTCGGACAGGGAGGAGTACGGCTGAAGCTTTCTTT | CASSPRTGRSTAEAFF | NA | TRBV9 | TRBD1 | TRBJ1-1
TGCGCCAGCAGCCAAGAAGTGACAGATTATGGCTACACCTTC | CASSQEVTDYGYTF | NA | TRBV4-3 | NA | TRBJ1-2
TGTGCCAGCAGCTTAGTATCCGCGTTGGTCCACTACGAGCAGTACTTC | CASSLVSALVHYEQYF | NA | TRBV7-9 | NA | TRBJ2-7
TGTGCCAGCAGCGTATACGGGTCGGACACTGAAGCTTTCTTT | CASSVYGSDTEAFF | NA | TRBV7-3 | NA | TRBJ1-1
TGTGCCAGCAGTGCCCGGGGAAACACCGGGGAGCTGTTTTTT | CASSARGNTGELFF | NA | TRBV27 | NA | TRBJ2-2
TGTGCCACCAGCAGAGATCTGGGGGGATTCGGCAATCAGCCCCAGCATTTT | CATSRDLGGFGNQPQHF | NA | TRBV15 | NA | TRBJ1-5